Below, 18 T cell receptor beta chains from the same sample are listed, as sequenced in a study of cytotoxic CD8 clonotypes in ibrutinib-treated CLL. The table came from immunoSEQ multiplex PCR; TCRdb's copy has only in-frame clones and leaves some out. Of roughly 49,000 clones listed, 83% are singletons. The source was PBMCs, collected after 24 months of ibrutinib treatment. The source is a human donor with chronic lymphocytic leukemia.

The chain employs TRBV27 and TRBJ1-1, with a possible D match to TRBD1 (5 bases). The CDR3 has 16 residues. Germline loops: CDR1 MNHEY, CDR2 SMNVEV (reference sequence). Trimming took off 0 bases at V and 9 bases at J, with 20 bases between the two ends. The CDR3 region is CASSLSAFGGGGKAFF. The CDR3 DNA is TGTGCCAGCAGTTTATCGGCCTTTGGGGGTGGGGGGAAAGCTTTCTTT.

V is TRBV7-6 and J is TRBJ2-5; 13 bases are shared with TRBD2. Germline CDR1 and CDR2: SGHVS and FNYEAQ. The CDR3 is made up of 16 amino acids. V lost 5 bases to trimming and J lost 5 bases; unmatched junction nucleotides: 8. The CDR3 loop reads CASSLRTSGSRETQYF. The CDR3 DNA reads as TGTGCCAGCAGCCTCAGGACTAGCGGGAGTCGGGAGACCCAGTACTTC.

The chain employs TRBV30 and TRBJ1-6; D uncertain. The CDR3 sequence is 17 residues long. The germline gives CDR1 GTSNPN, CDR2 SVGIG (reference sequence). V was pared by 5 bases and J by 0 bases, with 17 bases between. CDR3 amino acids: CAWALAGRSSYNSPLHF. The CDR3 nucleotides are TGTGCCTGGGCCCTCGCGGGCAGGTCCTCCTATAATTCACCCCTCCACTTT.

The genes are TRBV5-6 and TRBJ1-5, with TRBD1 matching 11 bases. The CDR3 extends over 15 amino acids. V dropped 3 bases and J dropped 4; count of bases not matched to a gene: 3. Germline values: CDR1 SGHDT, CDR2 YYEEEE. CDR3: CASSWTGGPNQPQHF. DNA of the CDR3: TGTGCCAGCAGCTGGACAGGGGGCCCTAATCAGCCCCAGCATTTT.

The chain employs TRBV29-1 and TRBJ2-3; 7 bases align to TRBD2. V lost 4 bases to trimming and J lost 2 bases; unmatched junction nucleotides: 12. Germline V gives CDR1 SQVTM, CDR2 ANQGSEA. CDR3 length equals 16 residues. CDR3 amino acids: CSVGGWGEGPTDTQYF. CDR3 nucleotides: TGCAGCGTTGGGGGCTGGGGGGAGGGCCCCACAGATACGCAGTATTTT.

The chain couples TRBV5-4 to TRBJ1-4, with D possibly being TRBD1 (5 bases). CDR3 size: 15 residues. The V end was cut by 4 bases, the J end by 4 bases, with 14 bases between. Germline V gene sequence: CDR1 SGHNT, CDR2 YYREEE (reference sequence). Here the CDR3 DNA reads TGTGCCAGCAGCCGGGGGACGGCTTATAATGAAAAACTGTTTTTT. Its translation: CASSRGTAYNEKLFF.

The CDR3 region has the DNA TGTGCCAGCAGTAAGACAGGGGGCGGCACTGAAGCTTTCTTT. This translates into CASSKTGGGTEAFF. The chain carries TRBV7-9 and TRBJ1-1, with 10 bases identical to TRBD1. The CDR3 sequence is 14 residues long. Germline loops: CDR1 SEHNR, CDR2 FQNEAQ (reference sequence). The junction had 5 bases not matched to a gene; V was cut back by 6 bases and J by 4 bases.

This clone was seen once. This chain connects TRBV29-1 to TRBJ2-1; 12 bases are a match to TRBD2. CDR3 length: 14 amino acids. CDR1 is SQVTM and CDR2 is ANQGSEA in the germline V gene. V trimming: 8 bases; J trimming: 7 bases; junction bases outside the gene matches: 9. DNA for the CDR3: TGCAGCTTGAGCCGACTAGCGGGAGAAAATGAGCAGTTCTTC. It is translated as CSLSRLAGENEQFF.

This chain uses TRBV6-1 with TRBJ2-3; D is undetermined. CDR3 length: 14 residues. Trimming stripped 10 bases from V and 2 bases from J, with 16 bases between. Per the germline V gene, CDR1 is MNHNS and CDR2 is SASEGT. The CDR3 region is CATSQRKNTDTQYF. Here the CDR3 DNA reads TGTGCCACCTCCCAAAGGAAAAACACAGATACGCAGTATTTT.

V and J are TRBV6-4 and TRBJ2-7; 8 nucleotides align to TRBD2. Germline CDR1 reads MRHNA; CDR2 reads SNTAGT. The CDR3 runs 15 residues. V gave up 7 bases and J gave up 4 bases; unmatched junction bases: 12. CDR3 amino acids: CASIPGTRVRYEQYF. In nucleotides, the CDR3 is TGTGCCAGCATCCCCGGGACTAGGGTCAGGTACGAGCAGTACTTC.

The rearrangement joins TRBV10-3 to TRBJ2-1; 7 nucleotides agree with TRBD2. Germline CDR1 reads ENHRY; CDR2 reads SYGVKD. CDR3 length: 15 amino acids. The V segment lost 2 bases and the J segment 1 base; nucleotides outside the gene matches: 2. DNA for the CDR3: TGTGCCATCAGTGAGGTTAGCGGGTCCTACAATGAGCAGTTCTTC. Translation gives CAISEVSGSYNEQFF.

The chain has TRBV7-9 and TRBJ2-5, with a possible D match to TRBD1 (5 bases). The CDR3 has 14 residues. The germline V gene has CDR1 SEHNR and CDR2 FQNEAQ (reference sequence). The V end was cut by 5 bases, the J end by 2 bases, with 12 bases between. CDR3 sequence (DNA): TGTGCCAGCAGCCAACCGACAGATCAAGAGACCCAGTACTTC. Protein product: CASSQPTDQETQYF.

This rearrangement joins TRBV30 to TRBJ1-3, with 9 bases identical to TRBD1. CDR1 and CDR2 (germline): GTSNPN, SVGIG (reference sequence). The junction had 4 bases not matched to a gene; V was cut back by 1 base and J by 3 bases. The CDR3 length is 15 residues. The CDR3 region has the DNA TGTGCCTGGAGTGCTACAGGGGGCTTTGGAAACACCATATATTTT. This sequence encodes CAWSATGGFGNTIYF.

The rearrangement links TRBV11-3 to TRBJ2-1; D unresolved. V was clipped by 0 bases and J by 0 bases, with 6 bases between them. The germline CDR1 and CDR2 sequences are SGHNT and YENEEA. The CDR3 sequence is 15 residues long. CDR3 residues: CASSLDRYSYNEQFF. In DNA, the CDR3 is TGTGCCAGCAGCTTAGATCGGTACTCCTACAATGAGCAGTTCTTC.

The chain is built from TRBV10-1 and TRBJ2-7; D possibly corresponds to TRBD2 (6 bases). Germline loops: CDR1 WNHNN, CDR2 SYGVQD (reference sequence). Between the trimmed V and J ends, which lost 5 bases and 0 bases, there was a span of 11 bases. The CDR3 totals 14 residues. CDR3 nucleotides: TGCGCCAGCAGTAGTGGGGGGAGCTCCTACGAGCAGTACTTC. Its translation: CASSSGGSSYEQYF.

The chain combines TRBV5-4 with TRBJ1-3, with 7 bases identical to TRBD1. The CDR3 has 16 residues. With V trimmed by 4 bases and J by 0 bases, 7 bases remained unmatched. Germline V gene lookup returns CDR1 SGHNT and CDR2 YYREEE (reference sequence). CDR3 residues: CASSPMGQSSGNTIYF. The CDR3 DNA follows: TGTGCCAGCAGCCCAATGGGACAGAGCTCTGGAAACACCATATATTTT.

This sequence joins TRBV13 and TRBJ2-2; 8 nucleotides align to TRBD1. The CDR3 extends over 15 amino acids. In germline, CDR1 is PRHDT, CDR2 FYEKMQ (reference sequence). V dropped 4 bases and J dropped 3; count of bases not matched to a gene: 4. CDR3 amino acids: CASSSGTGDTGELFF. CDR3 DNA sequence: TGTGCCAGCAGCTCAGGGACAGGAGACACCGGGGAGCTGTTTTTT.

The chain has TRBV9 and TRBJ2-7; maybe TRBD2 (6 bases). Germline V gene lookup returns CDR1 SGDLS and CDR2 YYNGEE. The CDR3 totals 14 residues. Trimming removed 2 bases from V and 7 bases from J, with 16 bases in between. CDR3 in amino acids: CASSVAGPSTEQYF. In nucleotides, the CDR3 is TGTGCCAGCAGCGTCGCGGGACCCTCTACGGAGCAGTACTTC.